There are many counts of the clone carrying this T cell receptor beta chain. The antigen is undetermined. TCRdb reanalysed the 5' RACE reads using MiXCR and keeps one entry per CDR3 protein. The repertoire consists of 800,000 to 900,000 distinct CDR3 sequences, with about 11% occurring once and the leading ten covering less than 0.65%. The sample comes from a study of CD8 T cells in ankylosing spondylitis. Whole-study results and caveats: Roughly eight highly homologous variants formed a TCR beta motif that appeared characteristic of ankylosing spondylitis blood. Disease-linked clones bore a CD8+ phenotype and were relatively rare in peripheral blood.

V gave up 2 bases and J gave up 0 bases; unmatched junction bases: 11. Germline lookup yields CDR1 LNHNV and CDR2 YYDKDF (reference sequence). The CDR3 has 18 amino acids. This TCR came from a male donor with ankylosing spondylitis. Sequencing was carried out using blood, either unsorted or a sorted T cell fraction (not recorded which). This chain joins TRBV15 and TRBJ1-2, with TRBD1 identical over 8 bases. CDR3 DNA sequence: TGTGCCACCAGCAGAAATGGGGTTCGGACAGGGCCTAACTATGGCTACACCTTC. It yields the protein CATSRNGVRTGPNYGYTF. Drawing the rest from reference TRBV15 and TRBJ1-2, the complete variable domain is DAMVIQNPRYQVTQFGKPVTLSCSQTLNHNVMYWYQQKSSQAPKLLFHYYDKDFNNEADTPDNFQSRRPNTSFCFLDIRSPGLGDTAMYLCATSRNGVRTGPNYGYTFGSGTRLTVV.